This T cell receptor beta chain was profiled in a study of shared clonotypes between healthy human individuals. Study observations and caveats: An effect of sequencing depth on clonotype sharing among donors was expected.

This was a deep-level run. Genomic DNA of every subset was divided equally among multiple immunoSEQ plates. This table comes from immunoSEQ multiplex PCR, and its TCRdb copy is limited to in-frame clones, with some not included. The profile covers around 340,000 clones, with around 79% appearing a single time and more than 9% taken by the ten largest. This CDR3 has 13 amino acids. With 4 bases removed from V and 4 bases from J, the gap between germline ends came to 13 bases. Germline V gene data show CDR1 as GTSNPN and CDR2 as SVGIG (reference sequence). Those who donated, Caucasian adults without exception, all lived in Nashville, Tennessee. A note on this clone: What it recognizes is unknown.

The origin of this receptor is a young man in good health. This chain links TRBV30 with TRBJ1-2; perhaps TRBD1 as D (5 bases). The source material was memory CD4+ T cells sorted from blood. Subset defined: CD45RA-negative fraction. DNA for the CDR3: TGTGCCTGGAAGGCGGCGGGGGTCTATGGCTACACCTTC. This encodes CAWKAAGVYGYTF.